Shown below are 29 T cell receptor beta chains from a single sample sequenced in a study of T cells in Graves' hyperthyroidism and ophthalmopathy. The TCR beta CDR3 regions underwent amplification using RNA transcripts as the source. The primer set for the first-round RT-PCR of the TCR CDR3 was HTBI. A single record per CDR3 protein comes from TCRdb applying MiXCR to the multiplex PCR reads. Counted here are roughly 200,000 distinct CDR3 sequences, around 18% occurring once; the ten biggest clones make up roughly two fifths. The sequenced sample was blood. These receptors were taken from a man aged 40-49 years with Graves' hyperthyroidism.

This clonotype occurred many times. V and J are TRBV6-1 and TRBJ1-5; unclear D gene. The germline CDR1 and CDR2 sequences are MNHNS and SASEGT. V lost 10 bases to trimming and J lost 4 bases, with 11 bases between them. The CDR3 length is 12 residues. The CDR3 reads CANGDKNQPQHF. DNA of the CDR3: TGTGCCAATGGAGATAAGAATCAGCCCCAGCATTTT.

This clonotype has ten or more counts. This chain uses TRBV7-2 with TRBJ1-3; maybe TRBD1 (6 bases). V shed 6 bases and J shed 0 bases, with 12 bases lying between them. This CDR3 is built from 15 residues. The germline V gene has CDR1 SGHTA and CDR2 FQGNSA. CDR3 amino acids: CASSSTGTSGNTIYF. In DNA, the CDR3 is TGTGCCAGCAGTTCCACAGGGACCTCTGGAAACACCATATATTTT.

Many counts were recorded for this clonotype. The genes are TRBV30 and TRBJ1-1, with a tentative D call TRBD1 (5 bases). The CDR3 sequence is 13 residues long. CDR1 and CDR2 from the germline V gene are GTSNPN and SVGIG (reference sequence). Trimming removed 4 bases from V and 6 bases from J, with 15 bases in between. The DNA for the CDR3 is TGTGCCTGGAACCAGGGCGTGGGCGCTGAAGCTTTCTTT. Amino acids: CAWNQGVGAEAFF. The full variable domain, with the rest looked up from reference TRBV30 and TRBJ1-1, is SQTIHQWPATLVQPVGSPLSLECTVEGTSNPNLYWYRQAAGRGLQLLFYSVGIGQISSEVPQNLSASRPQDRQFILSSKKLLLSDSGFYLCAWNQGVGAEAFFGQGTRLTVV.

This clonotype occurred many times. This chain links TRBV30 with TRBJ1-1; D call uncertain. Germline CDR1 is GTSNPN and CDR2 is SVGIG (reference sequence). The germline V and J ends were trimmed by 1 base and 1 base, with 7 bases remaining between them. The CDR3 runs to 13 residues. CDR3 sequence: CAWSEEGNTEAFF. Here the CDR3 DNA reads TGTGCCTGGAGTGAGGAGGGGAACACTGAAGCTTTCTTT. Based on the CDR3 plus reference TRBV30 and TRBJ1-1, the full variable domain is SQTIHQWPATLVQPVGSPLSLECTVEGTSNPNLYWYRQAAGRGLQLLFYSVGIGQISSEVPQNLSASRPQDRQFILSSKKLLLSDSGFYLCAWSEEGNTEAFFGQGTRLTVV.

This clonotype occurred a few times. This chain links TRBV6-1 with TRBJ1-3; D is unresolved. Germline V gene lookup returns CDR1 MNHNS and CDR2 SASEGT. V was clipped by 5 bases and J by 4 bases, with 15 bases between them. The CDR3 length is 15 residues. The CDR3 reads CASSYAARHGNTIYF. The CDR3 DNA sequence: TGTGCCAGCAGTTACGCTGCCCGGCACGGAAACACCATATATTTT.

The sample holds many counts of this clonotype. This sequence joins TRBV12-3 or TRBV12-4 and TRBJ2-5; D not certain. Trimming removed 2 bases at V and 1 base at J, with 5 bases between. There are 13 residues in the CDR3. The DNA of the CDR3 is TGTGCCAGCAGTTTATCCCCCCAAGAGACCCAGTACTTC. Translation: CASSLSPQETQYF.

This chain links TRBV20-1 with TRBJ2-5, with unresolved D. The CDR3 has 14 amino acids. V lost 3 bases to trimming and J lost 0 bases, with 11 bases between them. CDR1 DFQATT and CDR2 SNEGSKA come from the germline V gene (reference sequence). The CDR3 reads CSASRLYHQETQYF. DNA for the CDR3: TGCAGTGCTAGCCGGCTCTACCACCAAGAGACCCAGTACTTC.

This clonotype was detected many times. The CDR3 sequence is CASSQDVSTANYGYTF. CDR3 DNA sequence: TGTGCCAGCAGCCAAGACGTATCGACAGCGAACTATGGCTACACCTTC. The chain is built from TRBV3-1 and TRBJ1-2, with TRBD1 as a possible D gene (5 bases). V lost 0 bases and J lost 2, with 13 bases in between. The germline V gene has CDR1 LGHDT and CDR2 YNNKEL (reference sequence). The CDR3 sequence is 16 residues long.

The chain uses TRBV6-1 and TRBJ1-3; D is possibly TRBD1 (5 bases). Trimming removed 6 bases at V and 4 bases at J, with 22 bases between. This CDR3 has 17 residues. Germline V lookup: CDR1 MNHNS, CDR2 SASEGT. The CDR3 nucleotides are TGTGCCAGCAGAGACGTTTTGGGACCTGGCGCAGGAAACACCATATATTTT. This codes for CASRDVLGPGAGNTIYF.

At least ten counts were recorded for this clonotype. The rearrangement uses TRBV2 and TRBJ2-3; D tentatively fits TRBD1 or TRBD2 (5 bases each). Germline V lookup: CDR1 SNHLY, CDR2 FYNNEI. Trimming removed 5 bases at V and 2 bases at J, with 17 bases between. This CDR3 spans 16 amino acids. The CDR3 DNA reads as TGTGCCAGCAGTCCACAATATGGGGGAAACACAGATACGCAGTATTTT. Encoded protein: CASSPQYGGNTDTQYF.

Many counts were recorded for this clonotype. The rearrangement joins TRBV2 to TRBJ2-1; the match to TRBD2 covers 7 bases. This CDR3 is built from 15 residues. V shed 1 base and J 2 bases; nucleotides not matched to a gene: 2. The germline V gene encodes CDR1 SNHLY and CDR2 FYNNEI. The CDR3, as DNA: TGTGCCAGCAGTGAAGTCCGGGGGGCCTACAATGAGCAGTTCTTC. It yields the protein CASSEVRGAYNEQFF.

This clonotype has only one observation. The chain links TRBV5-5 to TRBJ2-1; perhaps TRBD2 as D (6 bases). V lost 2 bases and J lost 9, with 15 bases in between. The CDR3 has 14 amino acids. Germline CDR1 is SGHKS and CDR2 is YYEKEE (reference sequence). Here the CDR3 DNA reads TGTGCCAGCAGCTTTTCAGAGGGACTGGGTGAGCAGTTCTTC. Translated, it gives CASSFSEGLGEQFF.

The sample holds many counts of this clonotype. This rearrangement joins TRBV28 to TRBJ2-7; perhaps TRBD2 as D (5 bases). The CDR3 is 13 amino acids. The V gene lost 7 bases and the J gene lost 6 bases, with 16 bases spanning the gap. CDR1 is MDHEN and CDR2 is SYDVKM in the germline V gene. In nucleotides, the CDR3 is TGTGCCAGCACCCTTCCCGGGGTTGGCGAGCAGTACTTC. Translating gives CASTLPGVGEQYF.

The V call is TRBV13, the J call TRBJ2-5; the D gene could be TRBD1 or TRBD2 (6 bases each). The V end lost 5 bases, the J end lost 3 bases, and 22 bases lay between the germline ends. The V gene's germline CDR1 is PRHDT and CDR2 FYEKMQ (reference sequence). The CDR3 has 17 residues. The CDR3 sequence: CASSRRGVGAYKETQYF. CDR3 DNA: TGTGCCAGCAGCCGGAGGGGGGTGGGGGCCTACAAAGAGACCCAGTACTTC.

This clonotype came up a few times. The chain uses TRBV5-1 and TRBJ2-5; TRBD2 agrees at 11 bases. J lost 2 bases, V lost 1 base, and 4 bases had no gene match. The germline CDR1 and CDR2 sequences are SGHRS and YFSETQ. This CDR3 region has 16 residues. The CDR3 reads CASSLLVAGGQETQYF. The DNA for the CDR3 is TGCGCCAGCAGCTTGTTGGTAGCGGGGGGGCAAGAGACCCAGTACTTC.

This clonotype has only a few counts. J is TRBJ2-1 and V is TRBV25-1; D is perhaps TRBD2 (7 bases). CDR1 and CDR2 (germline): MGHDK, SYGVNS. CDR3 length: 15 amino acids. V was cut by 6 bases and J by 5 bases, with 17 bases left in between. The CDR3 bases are TGTGCCAGCAGCCTCCACGCGGGGGCCAACAATGAGCAGTTCTTC. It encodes CASSLHAGANNEQFF.

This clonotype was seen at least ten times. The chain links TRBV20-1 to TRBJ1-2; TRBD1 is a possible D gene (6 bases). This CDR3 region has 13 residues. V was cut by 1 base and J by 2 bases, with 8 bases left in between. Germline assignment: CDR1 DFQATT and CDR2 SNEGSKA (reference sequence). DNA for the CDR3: TGCAGTGCTAGAGGACAGGACAACTATGGCTACACCTTC. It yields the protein CSARGQDNYGYTF.

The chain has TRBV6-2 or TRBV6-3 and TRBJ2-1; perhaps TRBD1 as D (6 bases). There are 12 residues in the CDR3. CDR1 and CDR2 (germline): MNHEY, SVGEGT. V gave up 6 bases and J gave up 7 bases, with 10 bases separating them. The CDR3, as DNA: TGTGCCAGCAGCCGGGACATTAATGAGCAGTTCTTC. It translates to CASSRDINEQFF.

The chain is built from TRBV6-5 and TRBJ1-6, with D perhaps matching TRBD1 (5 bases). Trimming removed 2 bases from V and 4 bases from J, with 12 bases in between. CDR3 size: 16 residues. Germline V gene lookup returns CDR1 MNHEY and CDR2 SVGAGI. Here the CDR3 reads CASSYKMGDYNSPLHF. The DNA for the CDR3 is TGTGCCAGCAGTTACAAAATGGGGGATTATAATTCACCCCTCCACTTT.

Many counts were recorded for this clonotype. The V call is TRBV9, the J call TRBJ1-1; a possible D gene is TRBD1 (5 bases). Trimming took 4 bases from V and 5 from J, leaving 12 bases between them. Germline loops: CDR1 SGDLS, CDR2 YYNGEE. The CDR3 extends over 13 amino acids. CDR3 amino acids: CASSPIGGTEAFF. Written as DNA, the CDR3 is TGTGCCAGCAGCCCGATCGGGGGGACTGAAGCTTTCTTT.

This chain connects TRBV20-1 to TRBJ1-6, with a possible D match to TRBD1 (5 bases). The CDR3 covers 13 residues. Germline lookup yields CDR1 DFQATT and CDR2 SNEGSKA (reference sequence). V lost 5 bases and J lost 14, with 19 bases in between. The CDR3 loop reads CSAGDKRGYSLHF. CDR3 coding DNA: TGCAGTGCTGGCGATAAGCGGGGGTATTCCCTCCACTTT.

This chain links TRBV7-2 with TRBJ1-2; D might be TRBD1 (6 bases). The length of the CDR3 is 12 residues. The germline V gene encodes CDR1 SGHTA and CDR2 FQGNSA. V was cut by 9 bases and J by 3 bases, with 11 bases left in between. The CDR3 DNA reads TGTGCCAGTAAACAGGGTGACTATGGCTACACCTTC. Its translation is CASKQGDYGYTF.

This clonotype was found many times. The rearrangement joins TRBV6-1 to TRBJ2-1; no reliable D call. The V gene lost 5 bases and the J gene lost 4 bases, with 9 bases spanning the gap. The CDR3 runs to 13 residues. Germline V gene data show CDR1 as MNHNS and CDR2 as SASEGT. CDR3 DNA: TGTGCCAGCAGTACCCCTCCGTACAATGAGCAGTTCTTC. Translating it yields CASSTPPYNEQFF.

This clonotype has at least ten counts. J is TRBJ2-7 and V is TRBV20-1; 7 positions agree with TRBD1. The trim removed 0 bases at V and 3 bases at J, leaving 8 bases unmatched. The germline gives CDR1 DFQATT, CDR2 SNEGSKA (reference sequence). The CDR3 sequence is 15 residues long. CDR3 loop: CSARDPTGRFYEQYF. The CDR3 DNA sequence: TGCAGTGCTAGAGACCCGACAGGGCGATTCTACGAGCAGTACTTC.

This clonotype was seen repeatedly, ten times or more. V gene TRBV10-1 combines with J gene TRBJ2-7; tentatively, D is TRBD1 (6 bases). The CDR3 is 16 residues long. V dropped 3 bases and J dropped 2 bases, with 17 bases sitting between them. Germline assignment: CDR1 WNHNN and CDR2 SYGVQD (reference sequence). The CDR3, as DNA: TGCGCCAGCAGTGACTTACGTACCAGGGACACCTACGAGCAGTACTTC. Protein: CASSDLRTRDTYEQYF.

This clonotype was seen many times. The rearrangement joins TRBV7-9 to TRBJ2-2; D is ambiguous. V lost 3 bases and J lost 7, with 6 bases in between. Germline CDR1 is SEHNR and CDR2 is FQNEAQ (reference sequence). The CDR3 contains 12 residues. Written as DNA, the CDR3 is TGTGCCAGCAGCTTTGGGGTCGGGGAGCTGTTTTTT. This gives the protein CASSFGVGELFF.

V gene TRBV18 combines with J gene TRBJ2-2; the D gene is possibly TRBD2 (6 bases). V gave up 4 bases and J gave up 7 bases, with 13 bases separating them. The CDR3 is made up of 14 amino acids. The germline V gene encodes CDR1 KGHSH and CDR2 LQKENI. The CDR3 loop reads CASSLGTAHGELFF. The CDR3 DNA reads TGTGCCAGCTCACTGGGGACTGCGCACGGGGAGCTGTTTTTT.

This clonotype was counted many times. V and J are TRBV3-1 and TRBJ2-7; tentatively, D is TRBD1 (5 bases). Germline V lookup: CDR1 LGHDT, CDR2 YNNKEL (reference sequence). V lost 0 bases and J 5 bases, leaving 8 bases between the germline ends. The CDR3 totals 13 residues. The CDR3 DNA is TGTGCCAGCAGCCAAGAAGGGGTCAACGAGCAGTACTTC. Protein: CASSQEGVNEQYF.

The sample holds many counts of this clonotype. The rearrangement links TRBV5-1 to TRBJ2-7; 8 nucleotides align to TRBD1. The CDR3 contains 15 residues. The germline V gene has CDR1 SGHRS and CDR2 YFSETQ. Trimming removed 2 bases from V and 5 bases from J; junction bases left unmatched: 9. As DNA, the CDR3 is TGCGCCAGCAGCTTCGCCGCGGACAGGGCTAACGAGCAGTACTTC. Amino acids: CASSFAADRANEQYF. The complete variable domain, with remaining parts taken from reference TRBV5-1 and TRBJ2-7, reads KAGVTQTPRYLIKTRGQQVTLSCSPISGHRSVSWYQQTPGQGLQFLFEYFSETQRNKGNFPGRFSGRQFSNSRSEMNVSTLELGDSALYLCASSFAADRANEQYFGPGTRLTVT.